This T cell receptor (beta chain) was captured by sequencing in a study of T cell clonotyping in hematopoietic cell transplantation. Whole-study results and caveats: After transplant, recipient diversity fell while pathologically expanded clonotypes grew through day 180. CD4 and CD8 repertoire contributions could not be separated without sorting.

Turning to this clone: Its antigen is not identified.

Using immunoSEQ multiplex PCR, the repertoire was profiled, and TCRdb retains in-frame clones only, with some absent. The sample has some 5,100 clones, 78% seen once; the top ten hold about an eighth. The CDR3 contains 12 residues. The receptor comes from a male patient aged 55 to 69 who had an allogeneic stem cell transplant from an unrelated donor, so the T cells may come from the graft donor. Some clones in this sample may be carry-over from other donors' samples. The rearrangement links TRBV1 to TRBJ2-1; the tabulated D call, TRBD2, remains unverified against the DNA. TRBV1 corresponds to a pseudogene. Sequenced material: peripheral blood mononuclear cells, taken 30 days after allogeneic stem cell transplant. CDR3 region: CTTIPGTKTQFF. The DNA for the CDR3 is TGCACTACCATTCCCGGGACTAAAACCCAGTTCTTC.